The 26 T cell receptor beta chains below were found in one sample sequenced in a study of cytomegalovirus exposure and HLA in healthy donors. 60 Vbeta and 13 Jbeta primers were used in PCR. Profiled with immunoSEQ multiplex PCR; TCRdb holds only in-frame clones, not every one. The profile shows about 160,000 clones, roughly 80% of them singletons. The sample was PBMCs. These receptors were collected from a man in his fifties or sixties in good health and CMV-seropositive.

This clone was recorded once. CDR3 sequence (DNA): TGTGCCAGCAGCTTGGCAGGGATGAGCAGCGAGCAGTACTTC. Translated, it gives CASSLAGMSSEQYF. The rearrangement joins TRBV5-5 to TRBJ2-7; a possible D gene is TRBD1 (5 bases). The CDR3 runs to 14 residues. Trimming took 0 bases from V and 6 from J, leaving 13 bases between them. The germline V gene encodes CDR1 SGHKS and CDR2 YYEKEE (reference sequence). Variable domain in full (rest from reference TRBV5-5 and TRBJ2-7): DAGVTQSPTHLIKTRGQQVTLRCSPISGHKSVSWYQQVLGQGPQFIFQYYEKEERGRGNFPDRFSARQFPNYSSELNVNALLLGDSALYLCASSLAGMSSEQYFGPGTRLTVT.

Concerning this clone itself: The same CDR3 also results from other DNA sequences found in this sample. The chain employs TRBV30 and TRBJ2-7, with D uncertain. The germline CDR1 and CDR2 sequences are GTSNPN and SVGIG (reference sequence). V lost 1 base and J lost 6, with 7 bases in between. The CDR3 runs to 11 residues. CDR3: CAWSAGGEQYF. As DNA, the CDR3 is TGTGCCTGGAGTGCGGGTGGCGAGCAGTACTTC.

The chain links TRBV29-1 to TRBJ2-3; 11 nucleotides match TRBD2. After removal of 2 bases from V and 6 bases from J, the junction contained 10 bases not matched to a gene. Germline V gene sequence: CDR1 SQVTM, CDR2 ANQGSEA. This CDR3 is built from 16 residues. The DNA for the CDR3 is TGCAGCGTTGAAAGTATGCTAGCGGGAGGTTCGGATACGCAGTATTTT. Amino acid sequence: CSVESMLAGGSDTQYF.

This clone appeared once. The chain has TRBV11-3 and TRBJ2-1, with 12 bases aligning to TRBD2. CDR3 size: 16 residues. The V gene end was trimmed by 0 bases and the J gene end by 9 bases; junction bases not matched to a gene: 6. Germline lookup yields CDR1 SGHNT and CDR2 YENEEA. CDR3: CASSLDGASGRVEQFF. In DNA, the CDR3 is TGTGCCAGCAGCTTAGATGGGGCTAGCGGGAGGGTTGAGCAGTTCTTC.

The chain combines TRBV19 with TRBJ2-2, with D tentatively TRBD2 (5 bases). The germline V gene has CDR1 LNHDA and CDR2 SQIVND (reference sequence). The CDR3 sequence is 14 residues long. V lost 6 bases to trimming and J lost 7 bases, with 15 bases between them. CDR3 DNA: TGTGCCAGTAGCCGGGGTGGGTCGGGCGGGGAGCTGTTTTTT. Protein product: CASSRGGSGGELFF.

The J gene is TRBJ1-5, the V gene TRBV19; D may be TRBD1 (6 bases). The CDR3 spans 18 residues. With 5 bases removed from V and 0 bases from J, the gap between germline ends came to 20 bases. Germline V gives CDR1 LNHDA, CDR2 SQIVND (reference sequence). CDR3 loop: CASSLGQLPAPSNQPQHF. In DNA form, the CDR3 reads TGTGCCAGTAGTCTTGGACAGCTACCTGCGCCTAGCAATCAGCCCCAGCATTTT.

The chain has TRBV14 and TRBJ2-2; 8 bases are shared with TRBD1. Germline V gene data show CDR1 as SGHDN and CDR2 as FVKESK. J was trimmed by 4 bases and V by 1 base; bases with no gene match: 5. The CDR3 has 16 amino acids. CDR3 coding DNA: TGTGCCAGCAGCCAAGCTGGGACAGGCAGCACCGGGGAGCTGTTTTTT. Translating it yields CASSQAGTGSTGELFF. The whole variable domain, filled in from reference TRBV14 and TRBJ2-2, reads EAGVTQFPSHSVIEKGQTVTLRCDPISGHDNLYWYRRVMGKEIKFLLHFVKESKQDESGMPNNRFLAERTGGTYSTLKVQPAELEDSGVYFCASSQAGTGSTGELFFGEGSRLTVL.

This sequence joins TRBV4-1 and TRBJ2-5; 15 positions match TRBD2. This CDR3 spans 18 amino acids. The germline gives CDR1 MGHRA, CDR2 YSYEKL. Trimming took 3 bases from V and 1 from J; bases not matched to a gene: 6. CDR3 DNA sequence: TGCGCCAGCAGCCAGGGACTAGCGGGAGGCCGCGGCCAAGAGACCCAGTACTTC. Encoded protein: CASSQGLAGGRGQETQYF.

V usage is TRBV7-3 and J usage is TRBJ2-1; 11 bases align to TRBD2. This CDR3 is built from 16 residues. CDR1 SGHTA and CDR2 FQGTGA come from the germline V gene. V dropped 5 bases and J dropped 7; count of bases not matched to a gene: 10. Written as DNA, the CDR3 is TGTGCCAGCAGCCTGATGCGGGCTAGCGGGGGGAATGAGCAGTTCTTC. Amino acid sequence: CASSLMRASGGNEQFF.

The J gene is TRBJ2-7, the V gene TRBV7-9, with 10 bases identical to TRBD2. J gave up 7 bases and V 5 bases, and 8 bases lay outside the gene matches. Per the germline V gene, CDR1 is SEHNR and CDR2 is FQNEAQ (reference sequence). This CDR3 region has 14 residues. In DNA, the CDR3 is TGTGCCAGCAGCCCCGGACTAGCGGAGGGGGAGCAGTACTTC. Translating gives CASSPGLAEGEQYF.

This clone was recorded once. The chain joins TRBV19 to TRBJ2-7; 8 bases are a match to TRBD1. Germline V CDR1 and CDR2: LNHDA, SQIVND (reference sequence). The CDR3 is 14 amino acids. Losses at the gene ends were 6 bases for V and 2 bases for J; bases not matched to a gene: 6. CDR3 loop: CASRGTGRTYEQYF. The CDR3 DNA reads as TGTGCCAGTAGGGGGACAGGTCGAACCTACGAGCAGTACTTC.

This clone showed up just once. The genes are TRBV5-4 and TRBJ2-5, with a tentative D call TRBD2 (6 bases). Near its end, the DNA agrees better with TRBJ2-7, so the J call may be wrong. This CDR3 is built from 15 residues. Germline V gene data show CDR1 as SGHNT and CDR2 as YYREEE (reference sequence). CDR3 sequence (DNA): TGTGCCAGCAGCTTGTGGACGGGGGAACCCCACGAGCAGTACTTC. This sequence encodes CASSLWTGEPHEQYF.

With regard to this clone: In this CDR3 the conserved last residue, phenylalanine or tryptophan, is missing, so a read error is likely. The rearrangement links TRBV4-1 to TRBJ2-7, with 9 bases matching TRBD2. After removal of 3 bases from V and 0 bases from J, the junction contained 3 bases not matched to a gene. CDR3 length: 15 residues. Germline V CDR1 and CDR2: MGHRA, YSYEKL. The CDR3 DNA reads TGCGCCAGCAGCCATTTAGCGGGAGCCTCCTACGAGCAGTACCTC. Translation: CASSHLAGASYEQYL.

The gene calls are TRBV10-3 and TRBJ2-3, with 10 bases aligning to TRBD2. Germline V gives CDR1 ENHRY, CDR2 SYGVKD. The J segment lost 1 base and the V segment lost 2 bases, leaving 3 bases of the junction unmatched. The length of the CDR3 is 16 residues. The CDR3 sequence is CAISEALAGGTDTQYF. The CDR3 bases are TGTGCCATCAGTGAGGCCCTAGCGGGAGGCACAGATACGCAGTATTTT.

This clone has more than one count but fewer than ten. The CDR3 DNA follows: TGTGCCAGCAGCCCAGTCTCTGGAAACACCATATATTTT. This gives the protein CASSPVSGNTIYF. The rearrangement joins TRBV5-6 to TRBJ1-3; D gene ambiguous. The CDR3 spans 13 residues. CDR1 is SGHDT and CDR2 is YYEEEE in the germline V gene. The V end lost 4 bases, the J end lost 0 bases, and 5 bases lay between the germline ends.

For this clone: The sample carries other DNA sequences with the same CDR3. The chain is built from TRBV7-2 and TRBJ1-1; TRBD1 matches 8 bases. With V trimmed by 4 bases and J by 4 bases, 2 bases remained unmatched. The germline V gene encodes CDR1 SGHTA and CDR2 FQGNSA. The CDR3 spans 13 residues. The CDR3 loop is CASSYTGGTEAFF. The CDR3 nucleotides are TGTGCCAGCAGCTACACAGGGGGCACTGAAGCTTTCTTT.

This clone was detected once. The chain is built from TRBV19 and TRBJ1-5; D perhaps matches TRBD1 (5 bases). The CDR3 is 13 amino acids. Looked up from germline, CDR1 is LNHDA and CDR2 is SQIVND (reference sequence). Trimming removed 3 bases from V and 4 bases from J, with 7 bases in between. CDR3 coding DNA: TGTGCCAGTAGTATGGGGGGGAATCAGCCCCAGCATTTT. Its translation: CASSMGGNQPQHF.

CDR3 sequence (DNA): TGTGCCAGCAGGGTTTTCGGGGGACGCATTGGGGATAGCAATCAGCCCCAGCATTTT. Translated, it gives CASRVFGGRIGDSNQPQHF. The chain combines TRBV28 with TRBJ1-5; perhaps TRBD1 as D (5 bases). Trimming took off 6 bases at V and 0 bases at J, with 24 bases between the two ends. Germline V CDR1 and CDR2: MDHEN, SYDVKM. This CDR3 has 19 amino acids.

The chain links TRBV6-4 to TRBJ2-7; D is possibly TRBD2 (6 bases). V was pared by 6 bases and J by 2 bases, with 14 bases between. The CDR3 length is 14 residues. Germline CDR1 is MRHNA and CDR2 is SNTAGT. CDR3 DNA: TGTGCCAGCAGCCGGGACTCCGCTGCCTACGAGCAGTACTTC. Translated: CASSRDSAAYEQYF.

The chain is built from TRBV5-4 and TRBJ1-2, with TRBD1 matching 9 bases. The J segment lost 8 bases and the V segment lost 1 base, leaving 9 bases of the junction unmatched. The germline V gene encodes CDR1 SGHNT and CDR2 YYREEE (reference sequence). The length of the CDR3 is 15 residues. This CDR3 is CASSLRRTGVWGYTF. DNA of the CDR3: TGTGCCAGCAGCTTGAGGAGGACAGGGGTGTGGGGCTACACCTTC.

The chain uses TRBV7-6 and TRBJ2-7; TRBD2 matches at 10 bases. This CDR3 region has 15 residues. The germline V gene has CDR1 SGHVS and CDR2 FNYEAQ. V lost 5 bases and J lost 3; bases outside the gene matches: 7. In DNA form, the CDR3 reads TGTGCCAGCAGCCCTACTAGCGGGGCAGACTACGAGCAGTACTTC. Its protein is CASSPTSGADYEQYF.

The V gene is TRBV27, the J gene TRBJ1-2; 8 bases are a match to TRBD1. The germline V gene has CDR1 MNHEY and CDR2 SMNVEV (reference sequence). The J segment lost 4 bases and the V segment lost 6 bases, leaving 7 bases of the junction unmatched. The CDR3 loop spans 14 amino acids. The CDR3 region is CASRTGAEIYGYTF. Here the CDR3 DNA reads TGTGCCAGCAGGACAGGGGCAGAGATCTATGGCTACACCTTC.

Worth noting for this clone: In the same sample, other DNA sequences code for this CDR3. The chain is built from TRBV6-1 and TRBJ2-7; D may be TRBD2 (7 bases). This CDR3 is 14 amino acids long. CDR1 MNHNS and CDR2 SASEGT come from the germline V gene. Trimming took off 2 bases at V and 5 bases at J, with 13 bases between the two ends. CDR3 nucleotides: TGTGCCAGCAGTGAAAGGGGGGGTAAAGACGAGCAGTACTTC. Its protein is CASSERGGKDEQYF.

DNA for the CDR3: TGTGCCAGCAGCCAAAGGGGGTTGAACACTGAAGCTTTCTTT. It codes for CASSQRGLNTEAFF. This chain joins TRBV7-8 and TRBJ1-1, with TRBD1 as a possible D gene (6 bases). Germline lookup yields CDR1 SGHVS and CDR2 FQNEAQ. This CDR3 comprises 14 residues. Trimming left V 5 bases short and J 0 bases short, with 10 bases between.

This chain joins TRBV6-5 and TRBJ2-7; tentative D call: TRBD1 (5 bases). This CDR3 is 14 amino acids long. The V gene lost 8 bases and the J gene lost 3 bases, with 17 bases spanning the gap. In germline, CDR1 is MNHEY, CDR2 SVGAGI. CDR3 amino acids: CASVRVAGIYEQYF. The CDR3 DNA reads as TGTGCCAGCGTAAGGGTTGCAGGGATCTACGAGCAGTACTTC.

The genes are TRBV19 and TRBJ2-1; D is possibly TRBD2 (7 bases). The CDR3 is made up of 15 amino acids. V was pared by 1 base and J by 5 bases, with 12 bases between. Per the germline V gene, CDR1 is LNHDA and CDR2 is SQIVND (reference sequence). This chain's CDR3 is CASSIVGGRDNEQFF. The CDR3 bases are TGTGCCAGTAGTATAGTCGGGGGGCGCGACAATGAGCAGTTCTTC.